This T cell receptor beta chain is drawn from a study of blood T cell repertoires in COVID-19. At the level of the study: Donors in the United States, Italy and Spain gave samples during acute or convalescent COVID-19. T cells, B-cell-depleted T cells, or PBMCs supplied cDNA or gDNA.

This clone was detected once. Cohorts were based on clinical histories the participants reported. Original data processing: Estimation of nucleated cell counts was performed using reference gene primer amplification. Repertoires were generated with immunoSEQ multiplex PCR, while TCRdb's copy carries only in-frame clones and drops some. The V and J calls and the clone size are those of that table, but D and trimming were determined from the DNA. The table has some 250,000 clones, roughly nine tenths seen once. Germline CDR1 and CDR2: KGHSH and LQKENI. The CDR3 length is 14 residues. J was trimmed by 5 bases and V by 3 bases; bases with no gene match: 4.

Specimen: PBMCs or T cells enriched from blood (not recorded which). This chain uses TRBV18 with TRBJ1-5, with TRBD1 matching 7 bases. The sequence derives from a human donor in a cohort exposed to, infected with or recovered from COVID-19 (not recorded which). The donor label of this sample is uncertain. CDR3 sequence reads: CASSPGDRDQPQHF. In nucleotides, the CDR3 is TGTGCCAGCTCACCTGGGGACAGAGATCAGCCCCAGCATTTT.